The text below deals with one T cell receptor (beta chain). Its antigen is unknown. Produced via immunoSEQ multiplex PCR; TCRdb's table is partial and in-frame only. The sample yields about 88,000 clones, approximately 80% seen once. This entry belongs to a study of a mutant IDH1 vaccine in newly diagnosed glioma. In the study overall: Pretreatment consisted of radiotherapy, temozolomide, or both, with most receiving both. Study-wide findings and caveats: Seemingly, top peripheral T cell clonotype changes bore no relation to pseudoprogression.

Described time point: baseline, week 1 (first vaccination visit). The treatment: pre-vaccination baseline after standard-of-care therapy. Every donor had a new WHO grade 3 or 4 astrocytoma that was IDH1-mutant, with loss of nuclear ATRX. The source was PBMCs, collected from a glioma patient treated with radiotherapy, temozolomide or both. The receptor comes from a man aged 35 to 55 with glioma. Some clones in this sample may be carry-over from other donors' samples.

The CDR3 loop reads CASSLIAGGGETQYF. The CDR3 region has the DNA TGCGCCAGCAGCTTGATCGCGGGGGGAGGGGAGACCCAGTACTTC. The rearrangement joins TRBV5-1 to TRBJ2-5, with TRBD2 identical over 8 bases. Looked up from germline, CDR1 is SGHRS and CDR2 is YFSETQ. The CDR3 is 15 residues long. V was clipped by 1 base and J by 5 bases; unmatched bases: 7.